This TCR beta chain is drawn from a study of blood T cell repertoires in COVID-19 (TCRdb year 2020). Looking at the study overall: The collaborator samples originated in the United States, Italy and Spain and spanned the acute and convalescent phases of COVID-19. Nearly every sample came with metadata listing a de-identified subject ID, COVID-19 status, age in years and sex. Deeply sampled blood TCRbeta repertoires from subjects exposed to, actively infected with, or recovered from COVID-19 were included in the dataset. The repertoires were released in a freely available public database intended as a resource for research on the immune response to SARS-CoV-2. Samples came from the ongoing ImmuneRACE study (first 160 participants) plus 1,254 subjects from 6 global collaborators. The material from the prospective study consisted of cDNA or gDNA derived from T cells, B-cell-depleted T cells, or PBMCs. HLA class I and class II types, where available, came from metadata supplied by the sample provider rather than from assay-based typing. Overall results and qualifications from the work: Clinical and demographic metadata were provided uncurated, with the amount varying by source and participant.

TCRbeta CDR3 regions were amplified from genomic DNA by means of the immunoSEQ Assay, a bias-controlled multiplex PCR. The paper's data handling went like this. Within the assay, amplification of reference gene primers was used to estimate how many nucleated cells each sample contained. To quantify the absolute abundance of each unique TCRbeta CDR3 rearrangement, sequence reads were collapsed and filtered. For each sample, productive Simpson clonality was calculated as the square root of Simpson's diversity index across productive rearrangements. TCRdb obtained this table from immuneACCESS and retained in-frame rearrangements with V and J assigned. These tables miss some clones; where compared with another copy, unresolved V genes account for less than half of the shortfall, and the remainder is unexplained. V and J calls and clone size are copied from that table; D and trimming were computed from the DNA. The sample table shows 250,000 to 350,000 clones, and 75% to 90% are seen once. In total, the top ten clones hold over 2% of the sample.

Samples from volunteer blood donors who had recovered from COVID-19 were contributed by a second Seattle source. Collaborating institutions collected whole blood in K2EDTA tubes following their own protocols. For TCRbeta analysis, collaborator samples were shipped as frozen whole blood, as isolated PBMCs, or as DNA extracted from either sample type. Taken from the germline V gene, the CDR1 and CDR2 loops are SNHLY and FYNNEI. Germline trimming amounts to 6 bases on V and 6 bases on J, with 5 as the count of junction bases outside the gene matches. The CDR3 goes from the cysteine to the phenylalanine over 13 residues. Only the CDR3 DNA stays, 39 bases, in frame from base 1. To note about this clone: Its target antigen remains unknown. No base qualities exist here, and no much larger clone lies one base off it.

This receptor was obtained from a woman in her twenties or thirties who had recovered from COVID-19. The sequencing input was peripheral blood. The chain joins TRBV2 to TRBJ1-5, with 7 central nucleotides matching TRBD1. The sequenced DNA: TGTGCCAGCAGGATCGAGGGGGCTCAGCCCCAGCATTTT. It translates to CASRIEGAQPQHF.